This is a list of T cell receptor beta chains from one sample in a study of blood T cell repertoires in COVID-19. The assay was immunoSEQ multiplex PCR, and TCRdb's table has in-frame clones only and misses some. The sample comprises some 180,000 clones, around 79% of which are singletons, and 15% to 20% rests with the top ten. The source material was PBMCs or T cells enriched from blood (not recorded which). These receptors were obtained from a woman between 65 and 79 years old in a cohort exposed to, infected with or recovered from COVID-19 (not recorded which). Both conserved end residues are part of each CDR3. D genes are given only for firm matches. Clone sizes are given selectively: once, few, many, or a class where the clone is expanded.

d_gene | abundance | j_gene | v_gene | CDR3nt | CDR3aa
TRBD1 | few | TRBJ1-1 | TRBV4-1 | TGCGCCAGCACGACAGGGATGAACACTGAAGCTTTCTTT | CASTTGMNTEAFF
. | . | TRBJ2-5 | TRBV7-6 | TGTGCCAGCAGCTCTAGAAGCGGACGGGGCTCAGGGGACCAGTACTTC | CASSSRSGRGSGDQYF
TRBD1 | . | TRBJ2-7 | TRBV27 | TGTGCCAGCAGCCATTACCAGACAGGGGGCTACGAGCAGTACTTC | CASSHYQTGGYEQYF
. | . | TRBJ2-7 | TRBV2 | TGTGCCAGCAGTGTTATAAGAGCAGCGGACGAGCAGTACTTC | CASSVIRAADEQYF
TRBD2 | . | TRBJ2-7 | TRBV6-5 | TGTGCCAGCAGTCAACTAGCGGGAAGGGGCGAGCAGTACTTC | CASSQLAGRGEQYF
. | . | TRBJ1-1 | TRBV12-3/TRBV12-4 | TGTGCCAGCAGGACAGAATACACTGAAGCTTTCTTT | CASRTEYTEAFF
. | . | TRBJ2-4 | TRBV2 | TGTGCCACCGCCGGGGTAGCCACGGCCAAAAACATTCAGTACTTC | CATAGVATAKNIQYF
. | . | TRBJ2-3 | TRBV7-9 | TGTGCCAGCAGCTTTTCTAGGACTAATCAGCCTAGCACAGATACGCAGTATTTT | CASSFSRTNQPSTDTQYF
TRBD2 | few | TRBJ2-2 | TRBV6-5 | TGTGCCAGCAGTCGACTAGCGGGAGAGGTCGGGGAGCTGTTTTTT | CASSRLAGEVGELFF
. | . | TRBJ2-7 | TRBV20-1 | TGCAGTGCTAGTTTCGCGTTGACTAGCTCCTACGAGCAGTACTTC | CSASFALTSSYEQYF
TRBD1 | . | TRBJ1-3 | TRBV19 | TGTGCCAGTAGTATTAGGACAGGGGGAGCCGGAAACACCATATATTTT | CASSIRTGGAGNTIYF
TRBD2 | . | TRBJ2-1 | TRBV9 | TGTGCCAGCAGCACCCGGACTAGCGCGAACTCCTACAATGAGCAGTTCTTC | CASSTRTSANSYNEQFF
TRBD2 | . | TRBJ2-1 | TRBV28 | TGTGCCAGCTACCGGGCTAGCGGGAGAGTCGACAATGAGCAGTTCTTC | CASYRASGRVDNEQFF
. | . | TRBJ2-3 | TRBV28 | TGTGCCAGCAGTTTCCAAACAGATACGCAGTATTTT | CASSFQTDTQYF
TRBD1 | . | TRBJ2-7 | TRBV20-1 | TGCAGTGTGCGACAGGGGAATGAGCAGTACTTC | CSVRQGNEQYF
TRBD1 | . | TRBJ2-7 | TRBV28 | TGTGCCAGCAGTCCGACAGGGGGCGGTCCGGGGAGGGAGCAGTACTTC | CASSPTGGGPGREQYF